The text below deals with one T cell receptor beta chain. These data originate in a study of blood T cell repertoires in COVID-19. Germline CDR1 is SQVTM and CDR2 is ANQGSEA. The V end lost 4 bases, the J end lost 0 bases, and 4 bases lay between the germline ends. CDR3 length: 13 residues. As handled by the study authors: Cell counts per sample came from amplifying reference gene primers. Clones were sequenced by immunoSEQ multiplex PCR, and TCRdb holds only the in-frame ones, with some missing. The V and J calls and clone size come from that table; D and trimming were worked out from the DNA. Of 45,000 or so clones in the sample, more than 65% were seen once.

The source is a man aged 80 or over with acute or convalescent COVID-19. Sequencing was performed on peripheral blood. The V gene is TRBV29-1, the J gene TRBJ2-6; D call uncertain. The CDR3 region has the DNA TGCAGCGTTGCGTCCTCTGGGGCCAACGTCCTGACTTTC. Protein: CSVASSGANVLTF.